The rows below give T cell receptor beta chains drawn from one sample of a study of shared clonotypes between healthy human individuals. Libraries were prepared by immunoSEQ multiplex PCR; TCRdb keeps only in-frame clonotypes and omits some of them. Found here are over 2 million clones, about 95% of them singletons; the top ten hold about 1.1%. Specimen: naive CD8+ T cells sorted from blood. These receptors all come from a young man in good health. Both conserved end residues are part of each CDR3. A D gene is named only where the DNA matches it firmly. Clone size is shown for a subset of rows, as once, few, many or a class of expanded clone.

NA	TRBJ2-1	NA	TRBV5-6	CASSLVAETSSYNEQFF	TGTGCCAGCAGCTTGGTTGCCGAGACATCCTCCTACAATGAGCAGTTCTTC
NA	TRBJ2-1	TRBD2	TRBV2	CASRGIIAGFSYNEQFF	TGTGCCAGCAGGGGGATTATAGCGGGCTTCTCCTACAATGAGCAGTTCTTC
NA	TRBJ1-1	NA	TRBV5-4	CALEGGIRGTEAFF	TGTGCCCTCGAGGGGGGTATAAGAGGCACTGAAGCTTTCTTT
NA	TRBJ1-2	TRBD1	TRBV30	CAWTVGMGQYYGYTF	TGTGCCTGGACCGTAGGAATGGGACAGTACTATGGCTACACCTTC
NA	TRBJ2-7	NA	TRBV6-5	CASRDNYEQYF	TGTGCCAGCAGGGACAATTACGAGCAGTACTTC
NA	TRBJ1-1	NA	TRBV10-3	CAISDLGGTEAFF	TGTGCCATCAGTGATCTAGGGGGAACTGAAGCTTTCTTT
NA	TRBJ2-5	NA	TRBV5-1	CASSLAAASVNQQETQYF	TGCGCCAGCAGCTTGGCCGCGGCGTCAGTTAACCAACAAGAGACCCAGTACTTC
NA	TRBJ2-7	TRBD1	TRBV7-8	CASSPGTAPYEQYF	TGTGCCAGCAGCCCCGGGACAGCACCCTACGAGCAGTACTTC
NA	TRBJ1-2	TRBD1	TRBV2	CASSPGQGLGYGYTF	TGTGCCAGCAGCCCCGGACAGGGTCTCGGCTATGGCTACACCTTC
NA	TRBJ2-7	NA	TRBV4-3	CASSQGMRGFYEQYF	TGCGCCAGCAGCCAAGGGATGCGAGGGTTCTACGAGCAGTACTTC
NA	TRBJ2-7	TRBD1	TRBV4-1	CASSQVGSGTGGRYEQYF	TGCGCCAGCAGCCAAGTGGGTTCCGGGACAGGGGGCAGGTACGAGCAGTACTTC
NA	TRBJ1-5	NA	TRBV21-1	CASSKRPGLNGNQPQHF	TGTGCCAGCAGCAAAAGGCCAGGGCTAAATGGCAATCAGCCCCAGCATTTT
NA	TRBJ2-1	TRBD2	TRBV27	CASSPFGGVTYNEQFF	TGTGCCAGCAGTCCCTTCGGGGGGGTAACCTACAATGAGCAGTTCTTC
once	TRBJ1-1	NA	TRBV4-2	CASSQDWDRVLNTEAFF	TGTGCCAGCAGCCAAGATTGGGACCGGGTCCTGAACACTGAAGCTTTCTTT
NA	TRBJ2-1	TRBD1	TRBV5-1	CASSLWTGEGYNEQFF	TGCGCCAGCAGCTTGTGGACAGGGGAAGGGTACAATGAGCAGTTCTTC
NA	TRBJ1-5	NA	TRBV6-1	CASVTGDYNQPQHF	TGTGCCAGCGTCACTGGGGACTACAATCAGCCCCAGCATTTT
NA	TRBJ2-4	TRBD2	TRBV9	CASSDVAGEGGIQYF	TGTGCCAGCAGCGACGTAGCGGGAGAGGGCGGCATTCAGTACTTC
once	TRBJ2-7	NA	TRBV4-1	CASSQVPSTYEQYF	TGCGCCAGCAGCCAAGTCCCCAGCACCTACGAGCAGTACTTC
NA	TRBJ2-6	NA	TRBV19	CASSIDGYSGANVLTF	TGTGCCAGTAGTATCGACGGATACTCTGGGGCCAACGTCCTGACTTTC
NA	TRBJ2-5	TRBD2	TRBV30	CAWSATTSGSGQETQYF	TGTGCCTGGAGTGCCACTACTAGCGGGAGTGGCCAAGAGACCCAGTACTTC
NA	TRBJ2-1	NA	TRBV7-9	CASLGGPLGDEQFF	TGTGCCAGCTTGGGCGGCCCTCTTGGGGATGAGCAGTTCTTC
few	TRBJ2-3	NA	TRBV20-1	CSPLVDTQYF	TGCAGCCCACTTGTTGATACGCAGTATTTT
NA	TRBJ1-1	NA	TRBV2	CASSEIQGSTEAFF	TGTGCCAGCAGTGAAATTCAGGGGAGCACTGAAGCTTTCTTT
NA	TRBJ1-1	NA	TRBV18	CASSPPPGRGNTEAFF	TGTGCCAGCTCACCACCCCCGGGACGGGGGAACACTGAAGCTTTCTTT
NA	TRBJ2-1	TRBD2	TRBV7-3	CASSSLAGGYNEQFF	TGTGCCAGCAGCTCTCTAGCGGGGGGCTACAATGAGCAGTTCTTC
NA	TRBJ2-7	TRBD2	TRBV7-8	CASSLSGALYEQYF	TGTGCCAGCAGCTTGAGCGGGGCCCTCTACGAGCAGTACTTC
NA	TRBJ2-7	TRBD1	TRBV11-1	CASSPGQGTYEQYF	TGTGCCAGCAGCCCTGGACAGGGTACCTACGAGCAGTACTTC
NA	TRBJ2-2	NA	TRBV29-1	CSVEEGYTGELFF	TGCAGCGTTGAGGAGGGCTACACCGGGGAGCTGTTTTTT
NA	TRBJ2-7	TRBD1	TRBV27	CASSLTTGGFYEQYF	TGTGCCAGCAGTTTAACCACAGGGGGATTCTACGAGCAGTACTTC
NA	TRBJ2-5	TRBD2	TRBV6-5	CASSPSGETQYF	TGTGCCAGCAGTCCTAGCGGGGAGACCCAGTACTTC